These 23 T cell receptor beta chains originate from one sample sequenced in a study of blood T cell repertoires in COVID-19. This table comes from immunoSEQ multiplex PCR, and its TCRdb copy is limited to in-frame clones, with some not included. The data hold about 300,000 clones, with around 88% observed a single time. Input material: peripheral blood. All receptors come from a woman in her twenties or thirties who had recovered from COVID-19.

The CDR3 spells CAISELEGPSADTQYF. CDR3 coding DNA: TGTGCCATCAGTGAGTTGGAGGGACCCTCGGCAGATACGCAGTATTTT. The V call is TRBV10-3, the J call TRBJ2-3; tentatively, D is TRBD2 (6 bases). The CDR3 is 16 amino acids. From germline, CDR1 is ENHRY and CDR2 SYGVKD. V gave up 1 base and J gave up 4 bases, with 15 bases separating them.

V usage is TRBV6-5 and J usage is TRBJ1-4; TRBD1 aligns across 7 bases. This CDR3 contains 15 residues. CDR1 is MNHEY, CDR2 SVGAGI, per germline. V lost 2 bases, J lost 7 bases, and 7 bases stayed unmatched. CDR3 in amino acids: CASSYAGQRIEKLFF. The CDR3 DNA reads TGTGCCAGCAGTTACGCGGGACAGAGAATTGAAAAACTGTTTTTT.

This chain joins TRBV19 and TRBJ1-1; the D gene is possibly TRBD1 (6 bases). The germline V and J ends were trimmed by 5 bases and 10 bases, with 23 bases remaining between them. The CDR3 consists of 15 residues. Germline V gene lookup returns CDR1 LNHDA and CDR2 SQIVND (reference sequence). As DNA, the CDR3 is TGTGCCAGTAGTCCCGACAGGCCGCCCATCGTGGGAGCTTTCTTT. Protein sequence: CASSPDRPPIVGAFF.

The V gene is TRBV5-4, the J gene TRBJ1-4; no clear D gene. Trimming stripped 1 base from V and 3 bases from J, with 4 bases between. This CDR3 contains 13 residues. The germline CDR1 and CDR2 sequences are SGHNT and YYREEE (reference sequence). The CDR3 loop reads CASSLRANEKLFF. Written as DNA, the CDR3 is TGTGCCAGCAGCTTGCGGGCTAATGAAAAACTGTTTTTT.

The chain carries TRBV3-1 (or the pseudogene TRBV3-2) and TRBJ1-4; a possible D gene is TRBD1 (5 bases). The V and J ends lost 2 bases and 8 bases respectively, with 12 bases between them. This CDR3 is 14 amino acids long. CDR1 is LGHDT and CDR2 is YNNKEL in the germline V gene (reference sequence). The CDR3 here is CASSQRQGREKLFF. The CDR3 DNA follows: TGTGCCAGCAGCCAAAGGCAGGGTCGAGAAAAACTGTTTTTT.

This clone has more than one count but fewer than ten. Other DNA sequences in this sample translate to the same CDR3. The V call is TRBV9, the J call TRBJ1-5; no clear D. V was clipped by 0 bases and J by 0 bases, with 7 bases between them. Germline V gives CDR1 SGDLS, CDR2 YYNGEE. The CDR3 spans 15 residues. CDR3: CASSVGLSSNQPQHF. CDR3 nucleotide sequence: TGTGCCAGCAGCGTAGGACTCAGTAGCAATCAGCCCCAGCATTTT.

V gene TRBV12-3 or TRBV12-4 combines with J gene TRBJ2-1; unclear D gene. Trimming stripped 5 bases from V and 4 bases from J, with 9 bases between. The CDR3 extends over 13 amino acids. CDR3: CASSPEIYNEQFF. The CDR3 DNA reads as TGTGCCAGCAGTCCGGAGATTTACAATGAGCAGTTCTTC.

V gene TRBV5-5 combines with J gene TRBJ2-5; 7 bases agree with TRBD2. The CDR3 is 16 residues long. J gave up 1 base and V 0 bases, and 6 bases lay outside the gene matches. Germline V gene data show CDR1 as SGHKS and CDR2 as YYEKEE (reference sequence). The CDR3 DNA follows: TGTGCCAGCAGCTTGGACCCTAGCGGAATCCAAGAGACCCAGTACTTC. Its protein is CASSLDPSGIQETQYF. Full variable domain (remainder filled in from reference TRBV5-5 and TRBJ2-5): DAGVTQSPTHLIKTRGQQVTLRCSPISGHKSVSWYQQVLGQGPQFIFQYYEKEERGRGNFPDRFSARQFPNYSSELNVNALLLGDSALYLCASSLDPSGIQETQYFGPGTRLLVL.

The V call is TRBV15, the J call TRBJ2-1, with D possibly matching TRBD2 (6 bases). The length of the CDR3 is 16 residues. V lost 0 bases to trimming and J lost 0 bases, with 9 bases between them. CDR1 and CDR2 from the germline V gene are LNHNV and YYDKDF (reference sequence). The CDR3 here is CATSRDLTSSYNEQFF. Written as DNA, the CDR3 is TGTGCCACCAGCAGAGATTTGACTAGCTCCTACAATGAGCAGTTCTTC.

This clone was picked up a small number of times. V usage is TRBV7-2 and J usage is TRBJ2-3; maybe TRBD2 (6 bases). This CDR3 has 16 amino acids. CDR1 is SGHTA, CDR2 FQGNSA, per germline. Trimming removed 5 bases from V and 2 bases from J, with 17 bases in between. CDR3 in amino acids: CASSPRAGTYTDTQYF. In nucleotides, the CDR3 is TGTGCCAGCAGCCCCCGGGCGGGAACATACACAGATACGCAGTATTTT.

V gene TRBV7-9 combines with J gene TRBJ2-2; D possibly corresponds to TRBD2 (5 bases). V was clipped by 0 bases and J by 5 bases, with 10 bases between them. The CDR3 consists of 15 residues. Germline V gene data show CDR1 as SEHNR and CDR2 as FQNEAQ (reference sequence). CDR3 region: CASSLAGRTTGELFF. CDR3 DNA: TGTGCCAGCAGCTTAGCGGGGAGAACGACCGGGGAGCTGTTTTTT.

This clone was observed a single time. V usage is TRBV2 and J usage is TRBJ1-5; no clear D gene. V lost 6 bases to trimming and J lost 3 bases, with 15 bases between them. Germline V gene data show CDR1 as SNHLY and CDR2 as FYNNEI. This CDR3 has 15 amino acids. This CDR3 is CASRPNRLNNQPQHF. The DNA for the CDR3 is TGTGCCAGCAGACCTAACCGACTCAACAATCAGCCCCAGCATTTT.

This chain uses TRBV6-5 with TRBJ1-2; D is ambiguous. The V gene's germline CDR1 is MNHEY and CDR2 SVGAGI. The CDR3 totals 15 residues. The V end was cut by 0 bases, the J end by 4 bases, with 12 bases between. As DNA, the CDR3 is TGTGCCAGCAGTTACTCGGGAGGGATAGGCTATGGCTACACCTTC. This sequence encodes CASSYSGGIGYGYTF.

The rearrangement joins TRBV7-3 to TRBJ2-5; 8 bases are a match to TRBD2. The J segment lost 2 bases and the V segment lost 5 bases, leaving 10 bases of the junction unmatched. Germline values: CDR1 SGHTA, CDR2 FQGTGA. The CDR3 extends over 16 amino acids. CDR3 nucleotides: TGTGCCAGCAGCCAGAAGGGCGGGGGGCAACAAGAGACCCAGTACTTC. Its translation: CASSQKGGGQQETQYF.

The chain has TRBV6-5 and TRBJ2-3; 7 nucleotides agree with TRBD2. CDR1 is MNHEY and CDR2 is SVGAGI in the germline V gene. This CDR3 region has 14 residues. The ends lost 6 bases at V and 1 base at J; junction bases unmatched: 4. The CDR3 nucleotides are TGTGCCAGCAGACTAGCGACTCGCACAGATACGCAGTATTTT. It encodes CASRLATRTDTQYF.

This chain links TRBV5-5 with TRBJ2-3; perhaps TRBD2 as D (5 bases). This CDR3 spans 14 amino acids. Trimming left V 1 base short and J 4 bases short, with 10 bases between. The germline gives CDR1 SGHKS, CDR2 YYEKEE (reference sequence). The chain's CDR3 is CASSLSRVPDTQYF. CDR3 in DNA: TGTGCCAGCAGCTTGTCGCGGGTCCCAGATACGCAGTATTTT. The full variable domain, completed using reference TRBV5-5 and TRBJ2-3, is DAGVTQSPTHLIKTRGQQVTLRCSPISGHKSVSWYQQVLGQGPQFIFQYYEKEERGRGNFPDRFSARQFPNYSSELNVNALLLGDSALYLCASSLSRVPDTQYFGPGTRLTVL.

The chain recombines TRBV4-2 with TRBJ2-5; perhaps TRBD2 as D (7 bases). Trimming cost V 1 base and J 4 bases, with 16 bases left between them. Germline assignment: CDR1 LGHNA and CDR2 YNFKEQ. This CDR3 is built from 16 residues. The CDR3 DNA sequence: TGTGCCAGCAGCCAAGGTTATGCGGGGGCCCCAGAGACCCAGTACTTC. Translating it yields CASSQGYAGAPETQYF.

This sequence joins TRBV5-4 and TRBJ2-7, with a weak D call TRBD2 (5 bases). The V end lost 2 bases, the J end lost 5 bases, and 17 bases lay between the germline ends. There are 15 residues in the CDR3. The germline CDR1 and CDR2 sequences are SGHNT and YYREEE (reference sequence). As DNA, the CDR3 is TGTGCCAGCAGCTTAGACGTGAGGGTGGGCAACGAGCAGTACTTC. As protein: CASSLDVRVGNEQYF.

The table lists this clone with a count of one. V and J are TRBV2 and TRBJ2-5; 7 nucleotides agree with TRBD2. V gave up 4 bases and J gave up 2 bases; unmatched junction bases: 1. This CDR3 has 13 amino acids. Germline assignment: CDR1 SNHLY and CDR2 FYNNEI. The CDR3 coding sequence is TGTGCCAGCAGTGGGACTAGTCAAGAGACCCAGTACTTC. Its protein is CASSGTSQETQYF.

The chain uses TRBV5-1 and TRBJ2-3; tentatively, D is TRBD1 (5 bases). From germline, CDR1 is SGHRS and CDR2 YFSETQ. The CDR3 runs 16 residues. The V end lost 0 bases, the J end lost 1 base, and 12 bases lay between the germline ends. The CDR3 loop reads CASSLGPLGGTDTQYF. CDR3 coding DNA: TGCGCCAGCAGCTTGGGACCTCTAGGGGGCACAGATACGCAGTATTTT.

This chain joins TRBV5-1 and TRBJ2-2, with 7 bases fitting TRBD1. The germline CDR1 and CDR2 sequences are SGHRS and YFSETQ. The CDR3 covers 16 residues. V lost 6 bases to trimming and J lost 3 bases; unmatched junction nucleotides: 11. The CDR3 sequence: CASKGSGQRYTGELFF. For the CDR3, the DNA is TGCGCCAGCAAGGGTTCGGGACAGCGGTACACCGGGGAGCTGTTTTTT.

The chain is built from TRBV20-1 and TRBJ1-5; no clear D gene. V was pared by 3 bases and J by 3 bases, with 9 bases between. This CDR3 spans 13 amino acids. CDR1 and CDR2 (germline): DFQATT, SNEGSKA (reference sequence). CDR3 protein: CSASGQANQPQHF. In nucleotides, the CDR3 is TGCAGTGCTAGTGGGCAGGCCAATCAGCCCCAGCATTTT.

V is TRBV5-1 and J is TRBJ2-7, with a weak D call TRBD1 (7 bases). This CDR3 has 14 amino acids. Looked up from germline, CDR1 is SGHRS and CDR2 is YFSETQ. Trimming took 4 bases from V and 0 from J, leaving 11 bases between them. The DNA for the CDR3 is TGCGCCAGCAGCCACCAGGGGGGCTCCTACGAGCAGTACTTC. This encodes CASSHQGGSYEQYF.